This TCR beta chain was sequenced in a study of human T cells and chemical hapten exposure. This clonotype was seen many times. Time point noted: patch test 2, 6 weeks after DPC sensitization. Treatment in this sample: therapeutic diphenylcyclopropenone sensitization with weekly scalp DPC. Individual cDNA molecules had unique molecular identifiers attached to them by the library. One entry per CDR3 protein, called by TCRdb with MiXCR from the RACE reads. The sample lists about 380,000 distinct CDR3 sequences; about 6% were seen once. The V and J ends lost 2 bases and 0 bases respectively, with 13 bases between them. Germline CDR1 reads DFQATT; CDR2 reads SNEGSKA (reference sequence). The CDR3 is made up of 15 amino acids.

The chain recombines TRBV20-1 with TRBJ1-1; D remains unclear. The origin of this receptor is a young woman with alopecia areata. Some clones in this sample may be carry-over from other donors' samples. The sequenced sample was whole blood, obtained in connection with sensitization to the hapten diphenylcyclopropenone (DPC). CDR3 region: CSARTIQSMNTEAFF. The CDR3, as DNA: TGCAGTGCTAGAACAATACAGAGCATGAACACTGAAGCTTTCTTT.